These 24 T cell receptor beta chains share one sample of origin, sequenced in a study of T cells in Graves' hyperthyroidism and ophthalmopathy. RNA transcripts gave rise to amplified TCR beta CDR3 regions. A set of HTBI primers served as the primers for a first-round RT-PCR of the TCR CDR3. TCRdb independently ran MiXCR on the multiplex PCR reads; one entry per CDR3 protein. The sample includes hundreds of thousands of distinct CDR3 sequences, under 15% of them seen just once. Sequencing was done on a sample of blood. Every receptor here comes from a woman aged 40-49 years with Graves' ophthalmopathy.

As regards this clonotype: A much larger clone differs by one base, so this may be a read error. J is TRBJ2-7 and V is TRBV30; either TRBD1 or TRBD2 may fit D (6 bases each). This CDR3 has 13 residues. Germline CDR1 GTSNPN, CDR2 SVGIG (reference sequence). In nucleotides, the CDR3 is TGTGCCTGGAGCCAACTACTCGGGGGCGAGCAGTGCTTC. It translates to CAWSQLLGGEQCF.

This clonotype was counted at least ten times. The chain is built from TRBV4-1 and TRBJ2-2; D uncertain. Germline CDR1 is MGHRA and CDR2 is YSYEKL. The V end lost 2 bases, the J end lost 1 base, and 11 bases lay between the germline ends. The CDR3 length is 16 residues. The CDR3 is CASSQPLLGNTGELFF. DNA of the CDR3: TGCGCCAGCAGCCAACCCCTTCTAGGGAACACCGGGGAGCTGTTTTTT.

This clonotype was picked up many times. The V and J genes are TRBV18 and TRBJ2-7, with a tentative D call TRBD2 (5 bases). Trimming pared 2 bases from V and 3 bases from J, leaving 8 bases between. The length of the CDR3 is 13 residues. Germline CDR1 is KGHSH and CDR2 is LQKENI. CDR3 residues: CASSPWENYEQYF. CDR3 nucleotides: TGTGCCAGCTCACCATGGGAGAACTACGAGCAGTACTTC. Filled out from reference TRBV18 and TRBJ2-7, the complete variable domain reads NAGVMQNPRHLVRRRGQEARLRCSPMKGHSHVYWYRQLPEEGLKFMVYLQKENIIDESGMPKERFSAEFPKEGPSILRIQQVVRGDSAAYFCASSPWENYEQYFGPGTRLTVT.

This clonotype was found a few times. V is TRBV29-1 and J is TRBJ1-5, with D perhaps matching TRBD1 (5 bases). V shed 6 bases and J shed 3 bases, with 12 bases lying between them. Germline lookup yields CDR1 SQVTM and CDR2 ANQGSEA. CDR3 length equals 13 residues. The CDR3 sequence: CSVAGRYNQPQHF. The CDR3 DNA follows: TGCAGCGTCGCGGGGCGATACAATCAGCCCCAGCATTTT.

The chain combines TRBV6-5 with TRBJ2-2, with D tentatively TRBD1 (6 bases). CDR3 length: 15 amino acids. Germline-derived CDR1 and CDR2 are MNHEY and SVGAGI. V was cut by 0 bases and J by 4 bases, with 9 bases left in between. The CDR3 spells CASSYSRGGTGELFF. Written as DNA, the CDR3 is TGTGCCAGCAGTTACTCCAGGGGTGGCACCGGGGAGCTGTTTTTT.

In its sample, this clonotype was seen many times. The genes are TRBV3-1 and TRBJ2-7; D unclear. CDR3 length: 12 amino acids. V was trimmed by 1 base and J by 6 bases, leaving 7 bases between them. CDR1 LGHDT and CDR2 YNNKEL come from the germline V gene (reference sequence). The CDR3 is CASSQVVGEQYF. For the CDR3, the DNA is TGTGCCAGCAGCCAAGTTGTTGGCGAGCAGTACTTC.

This clonotype was recorded many times. V gene TRBV7-3 combines with J gene TRBJ2-5; no clear D gene. Trimming took 4 bases from V and 3 from J, leaving 9 bases between them. Germline V CDR1 and CDR2: SGHTA, FQGTGA. The CDR3 is 13 amino acids. CDR3 region: CASSSDPEETQYF. The CDR3 nucleotides are TGTGCCAGCAGCTCGGACCCGGAAGAGACCCAGTACTTC. The variable domain in full, with the rest retrieved from reference TRBV7-3 and TRBJ2-5, is GAGVSQTPSNKVTEKGKYVELRCDPISGHTALYWYRQSLGQGPEFLIYFQGTGAADDSGLPNDRFFAVRPEGSVSTLKIQRTERGDSAVYLCASSSDPEETQYFGPGTRLLVL.

This clonotype was observed many times. The gene calls are TRBV4-1 and TRBJ2-7; possibly TRBD2 for D (6 bases). This CDR3 is 16 amino acids long. Germline assignment: CDR1 MGHRA and CDR2 YSYEKL. Trimming shortened V by 0 bases and J by 0 bases, and 12 bases separated the two germline ends. The CDR3 region is CASSQEQRVGSYEQYF. The CDR3 DNA is TGCGCCAGCAGCCAAGAGCAGCGGGTGGGCTCCTACGAGCAGTACTTC.

This clonotype was counted only a few times. The chain recombines TRBV7-8 with TRBJ2-5; 8 nucleotides align to TRBD1. The CDR3 runs 14 residues. V was clipped by 0 bases and J by 5 bases; unmatched bases: 2. CDR1 and CDR2 (germline): SGHVS, FQNEAQ. The DNA of the CDR3 is TGTGCCAGCAGCTTAGCGTGGACAGGGGAGACCCAGTACTTC. Translation: CASSLAWTGETQYF. Supplemented by reference TRBV7-8 and TRBJ2-5, the full variable domain reads GAGVSQSPRYKVAKRGQDVALRCDPISGHVSLFWYQQALGQGPEFLTYFQNEAQLDKSGLPSDRFFAERPEGSVSTLKIQRTQQEDSAVYLCASSLAWTGETQYFGPGTRLLVL.

This clonotype is a singleton in its sample. This rearrangement joins TRBV28 to TRBJ1-1; 7 bases agree with TRBD1. CDR1 and CDR2 from the germline V gene are MDHEN and SYDVKM. J lost 0 bases, V lost 7 bases, and 8 bases had no gene match. This CDR3 is 15 amino acids long. The CDR3 region is CASNGGDRLNTEAFF. The CDR3 nucleotides read TGTGCCAGCAACGGAGGGGACAGACTGAACACTGAAGCTTTCTTT.

This clonotype was detected a few times. Given a much more abundant clone one base away, this may be a read error. The chain couples TRBV12-3 or TRBV12-4 to TRBJ2-7, with D tentatively TRBD1 (6 bases). V shed 8 bases and J shed 6 bases, with 20 bases lying between them. This CDR3 region has 14 residues. The CDR3 DNA reads TGTGCCAGCTTTTCCACAGGGAATCCGGGCGAGCAGTACTTC. This sequence encodes CASFSTGNPGEQYF.

Ten or more counts support this clonotype. The V gene is TRBV24-1, the J gene TRBJ2-7; D may correspond to TRBD1 or TRBD2 (5 bases each). CDR1 is KGHDR and CDR2 is SFDVKD in the germline V gene. The V end lost 2 bases, the J end lost 3 bases, and 13 bases lay between the germline ends. This CDR3 is built from 15 residues. The CDR3 here is CATSDSGTEYYEQYF. DNA of the CDR3: TGTGCCACCAGTGATTCCGGGACGGAATACTACGAGCAGTACTTC.

This clonotype was recorded many times. This chain links TRBV14 with TRBJ2-7, with a weak D call TRBD1 (5 bases). Germline V lookup: CDR1 SGHDN, CDR2 FVKESK. Trimming shortened V by 1 base and J by 2 bases, and 12 bases separated the two germline ends. The CDR3 loop spans 15 amino acids. Here the CDR3 DNA reads TGTGCCAGCAGCCAAGTAACAGGCATGACCTACGAGCAGTACTTC. It codes for CASSQVTGMTYEQYF. Looking up the rest from reference TRBV14 and TRBJ2-7 gives the full variable domain: EAGVTQFPSHSVIEKGQTVTLRCDPISGHDNLYWYRRVMGKEIKFLLHFVKESKQDESGMPNNRFLAERTGGTYSTLKVQPAELEDSGVYFCASSQVTGMTYEQYFGPGTRLTVT.

This clonotype was recorded many times. V gene TRBV6-1 combines with J gene TRBJ2-7; a weak D match, TRBD2 (6 bases). Germline lookup yields CDR1 MNHNS and CDR2 SASEGT. The CDR3 is 13 amino acids. The germline V and J ends were trimmed by 6 bases and 5 bases, with 14 bases remaining between them. CDR3 coding DNA: TGTGCCAGCAGAGCGACTAGTTCCGACGAGCAGTACTTC. Translation: CASRATSSDEQYF.

V usage is TRBV6-1 and J usage is TRBJ1-2; D is unclear. The CDR3 loop spans 13 amino acids. Per germline, CDR1 MNHNS and CDR2 SASEGT. V shed 4 bases and J shed 6 bases, with 12 bases lying between them. This chain's CDR3 is CASSGNRVDGYTF. The CDR3, as DNA: TGTGCCAGCAGTGGTAATAGGGTTGATGGCTACACCTTC.

This clonotype was picked up many times. The chain combines TRBV19 with TRBJ1-2; no clear D. Trimming shortened V by 9 bases and J by 7 bases, and 15 bases separated the two germline ends. The germline CDR1 and CDR2 sequences are LNHDA and SQIVND (reference sequence). The CDR3 extends over 12 amino acids. This CDR3 is CASQTGGRGYTF. The DNA for the CDR3 is TGTGCCAGCCAAACCGGCGGGCGTGGCTACACCTTC.

Ten or more counts support this clonotype. The CDR3 region has the DNA TGTGCCAGCAGCCCCTGGAGGGGGAGCAACGAGCAGTACTTC. It translates to CASSPWRGSNEQYF. V is TRBV11-1 and J is TRBJ2-7, with D perhaps given as TRBD1 or TRBD2 (6 bases each). Looked up from germline, CDR1 is SGHAT and CDR2 is FQDESV (reference sequence). This CDR3 is 14 amino acids long. Trimming took off 5 bases at V and 5 bases at J, with 16 bases between the two ends.

The table lists this clonotype with a few counts. This chain links TRBV6-2 or TRBV6-3 with TRBJ2-2; D is possibly TRBD2 (6 bases). The CDR3 has 15 residues. Trimming shortened V by 6 bases and J by 1 base, and 12 bases separated the two germline ends. Germline assignment: CDR1 MNHEY and CDR2 SVGEGT. The CDR3 nucleotides are TGTGCCAGCAGACGCGGGACGGTGAACACCGGGGAGCTGTTTTTT. It translates to CASRRGTVNTGELFF.

This clonotype was detected a few times. CDR3 coding DNA: TGTGCCAGTAGTATATCTAGCGGGAGTTACTACGAGCAGTACTTC. Encoded protein: CASSISSGSYYEQYF. The chain employs TRBV19 and TRBJ2-7, with TRBD2 matching 10 bases. Germline lookup yields CDR1 LNHDA and CDR2 SQIVND (reference sequence). Trimming removed 2 bases from V and 3 bases from J; junction bases left unmatched: 4. The CDR3 totals 15 residues.

This clonotype was counted ten times or more. The rearrangement joins TRBV19 to TRBJ2-5; the D call may be TRBD1 or TRBD2 (6 bases each). The V and J ends lost 4 bases and 3 bases respectively, with 12 bases between them. Germline loops: CDR1 LNHDA, CDR2 SQIVND (reference sequence). This CDR3 has 14 residues. The CDR3: CASSKQGGEETQYF. Here the CDR3 DNA reads TGTGCCAGTAGTAAACAGGGAGGTGAAGAGACCCAGTACTTC.

A few counts support this clonotype. One end of the junction does not line up with germline, which may come from a read error. The CDR3 spells CAGSLGYHQETQYF. The CDR3 nucleotides read TGTGCCGGCAGCTTAGGCTACCACCAAGAGACCCAGTACTTC. V usage is TRBV7-3 and J usage is TRBJ2-5; D is unresolved. Germline V lookup: CDR1 SGHTA, CDR2 FQGTGA. The CDR3 runs 14 residues.

There are many counts of this clonotype. This chain uses TRBV2 with TRBJ2-7, with a weak D call TRBD2 (6 bases). Trimming stripped 4 bases from V and 7 bases from J, with 14 bases between. Looked up from germline, CDR1 is SNHLY and CDR2 is FYNNEI. The CDR3 consists of 13 residues. The CDR3 nucleotides are TGTGCCAGCAGTGTGGGAAACGCGGGGGAGCAGTACTTC. It specifies CASSVGNAGEQYF.

This clonotype was seen ten or more times. The gene calls are TRBV12-3 or TRBV12-4 and TRBJ1-5; no definite D call. The CDR3 length is 14 residues. Trimming took 6 bases from V and 6 from J, leaving 15 bases between them. The CDR3, as DNA: TGTGCCAGCAGGAGAGAGTCTTCGGGTCAGCCCCAGCATTTT. Its protein product is CASRRESSGQPQHF.

This clonotype was seen many times. The rearrangement uses TRBV12-3 or TRBV12-4 and TRBJ2-7; TRBD2 aligns across 10 bases. This CDR3 region has 13 residues. Losses at the gene ends were 5 bases for V and 5 bases for J; bases not matched to a gene: 3. Here the CDR3 DNA reads TGTGCCAGCAGTAGCGGGAGGGCCGACGAGCAGTACTTC. Translated, it gives CASSSGRADEQYF.